Reported below is one T cell receptor beta chain. Its antigen is not yet known. No quality values exist for individual bases; no much larger clone is one base distant. These data belong to a study of cytomegalovirus exposure and HLA in healthy donors (dated by TCRdb to about 2017). Context from the whole study: According to an earlier analysis of a few hundred of the donors, about 190 million T cells yielded over 90 million unique TCR beta sequences and 276 Gb of sequence data. Roughly five DR-DQ haplotypes were handled as single units for association and clustering, since linkage in the cohort was strong. Along with the approximately 670-subject first cohort, a separate validation cohort of roughly 110 different subjects was used. On average, over 200,000 unique TCR beta nucleotide sequences were sequenced per donor among more than 350 genotyped donors of the cohort, with around 19% of those sequences being non-productive. In a later genetic analysis, genome-wide SNP genotypes for about 65% of the roughly 670 donors were used, and that subset was treated as a discovery cohort. All discovery cohort repertoires had been generated on a single sequencing platform. Class I and class II HLA loci were covered by the typing at four-digit resolution. The T cell repertoires of 666 subjects were profiled by immunosequencing and related to cytomegalovirus serostatus. The aim of the study was to test whether cataloging public T cell receptors could identify signatures of past pathogen exposure. Alongside the repertoire data, information on donor age, sex, ethnicity and CMV serostatus was compiled. Of the approximately 370 genotyped donors, 70% to 90% were placed in the genetic ancestry cluster associated with self-reported Caucasian donors. Typing coverage varied by locus: about 620-640 donors for A, B, C, DRB1 and DQB1; approximately 500 for DQA1; 606 for DPA1; roughly 450 for DPB1. In the later analysis, no new phenotypic data were used to find candidate immune exposures; instead, reliance was placed on TCR beta sequences and their occurrence across donors. An early release that covered about 600 HLA-typed donors contained approximately 300 gigabases of sequencing data and 75 million to 100 million unique TCR sequences. In a later analysis, previously published TCR beta repertoires from 600 to 850 donors were re-analyzed and high-resolution HLA genotyping was added so that TCR occurrence patterns could be studied. To predict cytomegalovirus infection status, the study brought together high-throughput TCR immunosequencing, statistical association of individual TCRs with disease status, and machine learning. In an earlier analysis of 587 of the donors, high-throughput TCR beta sequencing was used to judge whether each TCR beta V gene segment behaved as functional or pseudogenic. General conclusions and limits of the study: In the study, roughly 160 TCR beta chains were listed as associated with cytomegalovirus. The only immune exposure information available for the cohort was CMV serostatus. Compared with equally common non-associated chains, HLA-associated TCR beta chains in a later analysis were more clonally expanded and had lower generation probabilities. Presence/absence analyses assumed roughly uniform sequencing depth across donors, an assumption that may not hold. Most TCR sequences were seen in very few donors, while some public TCRs were found in many individuals. It was suggested by the authors that the approach could potentially be generalized to other disease states and immunological phenotypes. The sequencing pipeline was judged likely to have produced a cluster of highly shared sequence variants as a technical artifact. In vitro tests confirmed that three of the cytomegalovirus-associated TCR beta chains recognize cytomegalovirus antigens. According to a later analysis, parvovirus B19, influenza, CMV and Epstein-Barr virus appeared linked to several top co-occurrence clusters. A further reported finding was that TCR beta sequences accurately predicted the HLA-A and HLA-B alleles for most subjects in the first cohort. Correlated functional status among segregating V segments might reflect linkage disequilibrium, but an unknown experimental factor could not be ruled out. In a later genetic analysis, fewer N-insertions in productive TCRs were reported among donors in an Asian-associated ancestry cluster than the approximately 670-donor mean. In both the original and validation cohorts, the classifier was reported to diagnose cytomegalovirus status with high specificity and sensitivity. In a later analysis, TCR association rates were found to vary across HLA loci, with the most associated TCRs seen for DRB1 alleles and the fewest for HLA-C alleles. In a later analysis, about 17,000 TCR beta sequences were associated with specific HLA alleles at a false discovery rate of 0.05. Because counts were too low, about 18 rarely observed V segments, including chromosome 9 orphons, were left out of the earlier analysis of 587 of the donors. An earlier analysis of approximately 600 of the donors showed that most TCR beta V segments appeared in productive rearrangements either about 87% or about 30% of the time, which broadly matched IMGT annotations. This cohort had only TCR beta chains sequenced, and the lack of alpha or paired-chain data limited which features could be detected. Because HLA typing was missing for some donors at each locus, association tests included only the typed subset. Strong co-occurrence of HLA alleles, especially DR and DQ, made assigning TCR associations to individual alleles difficult. According to a later analysis, most CMV-associated TCR beta chains appeared to be HLA-restricted, and the HLA associations seemed to be driven largely by CMV exposure. In a later genetic analysis, a missense DCLRE1C variant was associated with V-gene and J-gene trimming of TCR beta chains, and the association was replicated in an independent cohort.

The cohort consisted of 600 to 750 healthy bone marrow donors. Cohort members were all nominally healthy when sampled, although unrecorded immune exposures were likely present. The donor was CMV seronegative and was included in the group of over 300 seronegative cohort members. Every donor gave a peripheral blood sample, and the peripheral blood mononuclear cells from that sample were used for TCR beta sequencing. The Qiagen DNeasy Blood Extraction Kit was used to extract genomic DNA from the blood cell samples. Receptor amplification or capture employed the immunoSEQ multiplex PCR assay. A mixture of 60 forward primers for TCR Vbeta segments and 13 reverse primers for TCR Jbeta segments was used in the multiplex PCR. Amplification of the CDR3 region of rearranged TCR beta genes was performed with a multiplex PCR assay on genomic DNA. Amplified TCR beta libraries were sequenced as 87-base-pair reads on the Illumina HiSeq System. In the source study's methods: A later analysis tallied tens of millions of unique TCR beta chains across the 700 or so repertoires, and around 10 million of those chains were shared by two or more donors. Raw reads were error-corrected and collapsed into unique sequences with a nearest-neighbor algorithm that merged closely related sequences to remove PCR and sequencing errors. To assign V, D and J gene segments, CDR3 sequences were aligned to IMGT reference sequences. For a sequence to be retained, at least a six-nucleotide match to both a V gene segment and a J gene segment was required. A rearrangement counted as productive if the CDR3 had no stop codons and remained in frame with V and J, and every other rearrangement counted as non-productive. Following IMGT convention, CDR3 was defined as the stretch from the second conserved V-encoded cysteine up to the conserved J-encoded phenylalanine. Sequences without an unambiguous match to a single V gene segment were excluded from the earlier analysis of 450 to 750 of the donors. An earlier analysis of a few hundred of the donors called V segments functional above 56.7% productive rearrangements and segregating when the between-donor standard deviation exceeded 5%. A statistical classification framework was built to diagnose cytomegalovirus status from the catalog of TCR beta chain sequences. In a later analysis, TCR nucleotide sequences were compared against IMGT/GENE-DB human TR gene sequences so that V and J genes could be assigned. Using the TCRdist pipeline, a later analysis assigned CDR3 sequences along with most-parsimonious VDJ recombination scenarios. A later analysis defined each TCR beta chain by its CDR3 amino acid sequence plus V-gene family, and excluded reads lacking a unique V-gene family. In a later analysis, 450 to 600 highly shared, low-generation-probability nucleotide sequences were removed to address suspected cross-contamination and a sequencing artifact. For each public chain, a later analysis derived a clonal expansion index from normalized ranks of inferred template counts within each repertoire. Generation probabilities in a later analysis came from a VDJ recombination model fitted to out-of-frame rearrangements, and those results were checked against IGoR. In a later analysis, hypergeometric tests were used to score TCR-TCR, TCR-HLA and TCR-CMV co-occurrence, with a repertoire-size bias correction applied to TCR pairs. False discovery rates were estimated in a later analysis by permuting HLA or CMV assignments 20 times. In a later analysis, co-occurring TCRs were grouped using DBSCAN, with TCRdist sequence similarity added in when clustering inside HLA-allele-positive subsets. Repertoires with fewer than 30,000 or more than 120,000 public chains, plus five repertoires with anomalous nucleotide sharing, were excluded from co-occurrence clustering. Entries here come from immuneACCESS through TCRdb and include only in-frame sequences with V and J called. Some clones fail to appear in such tables; in the studies checked, an unresolved V gene covers under half of the shortfall, and the cause of the remainder is unknown. V and J calls and clone size are as listed in that table; D and trimming were resolved from the DNA. In all, the sample holds about 180,000 clones, and 75% to 85% of those were seen once. The top ten clonotypes cover roughly 1.4% of the sample.

The sample comprised PBMCs. The receptor comes from a man younger than 30 in good health and CMV-seronegative.

This receptor has the CDR3 CASSFRLEQFF. The DNA reads as follows: TGTGCCAGCAGTTTTAGACTTGAGCAGTTCTTC. This sequence uses TRBV6-5 and TRBJ2-1; no D gene call is confident. V is clipped by 4 bases and J by 9 bases, and the sequence between their germline boundaries is 7 bases long. The germline V gene provides CDR1 MNHEY and CDR2 SVGAGI. The CDR3 spans 11 residues, from the cysteine through the phenylalanine. Only the CDR3 part of the read is kept: 33 bases, read in frame from the first base.